This T cell receptor (beta chain) was documented in a study of blood T cells in healthy people across ages. The length of the CDR3 is 14 residues. Germline lookup yields CDR1 SGHAT and CDR2 FQNNGV. Primers used in a second PCR of roughly 7 to 12 cycles were a sample-barcoded 5' primer and a J-beta primer mix. The authors tagged each cDNA molecule using a template-switch adaptor with 12 random nucleotides. One entry per CDR3 protein results from TCRdb running MiXCR on the 5' RACE reads. The table shows over 1,200,000 distinct CDR3 sequences, with around 59% occurring only once. Each of the donors had around 9 milliliters of peripheral blood drawn into EDTA-treated Vacutainer tubes. As concerns this clonotype: A junction end diverges from the germline sequence, so it may reflect a read error.

The sequenced material came from blood. This chain links TRBV11-2 with TRBJ2-4; 10 bases map to TRBD2. The tail of the sequence fits TRBJ2-7 better, so the J call may be wrong. The clonotype was recovered from a man in his late teens or twenties in good health. CDR3 DNA: TGTGCCAACAGCCCAGGGACTAGCGTCTACGAGCAGTACTTC. Translation gives CANSPGTSVYEQYF.